These 22 T cell receptor beta chains were sequenced from one sample in a study of CD8+ T cells in alopecia areata (dated by TCRdb to 2016 to 2019). Explained via the paper, the time point label denotes: baseline before oral tofacitinib. Library preparation was by the immunoSEQ multiplex PCR assay. To provide template for TCR sequencing, every sample had RNA extracted and reverse transcribed into cDNA. TCRdb took over this immuneACCESS table, retaining in-frame rearrangements with V and J assigned. Such tables are incomplete; in checked studies, under half of the missing clones stem from an unresolved V gene, and the remainder is unexplained. The sample table records 140,000 to 150,000 clones; under 60% of these occur just once. The ten largest clones represent 5% to 7.5% of the sample. Sequenced here: CD4+ T cells sorted from blood, sampled at week 0. The receptors were sampled from a human donor with alopecia areata.

The sample holds a few counts of this clone. The chain joins TRBV25-1 to TRBJ1-1; D might be TRBD1 (5 bases). The V end lost 7 bases, the J end lost 7 bases, and 16 bases lay between the germline ends. CDR3 size: 13 residues. Per germline, CDR1 MGHDK and CDR2 SYGVNS. The CDR3 bases are TGTGCCAGCACCAACCCCATAGACAGTGAAGCTTTCTTT. Protein sequence: CASTNPIDSEAFF. Filled out from reference TRBV25-1 and TRBJ1-1, the complete variable domain reads EADIYQTPRYLVIGTGKKITLECSQTMGHDKMYWYQQDPGMELHLIHYSYGVNSTEKGDLSSESTVSRIRTEHFPLTLESARPSHTSQYLCASTNPIDSEAFFGQGTRLTVV.

The rearrangement joins TRBV9 to TRBJ1-2, with 9 bases lining up with TRBD1. Per germline, CDR1 SGDLS and CDR2 YYNGEE. Germline trimming cut 2 bases from V and 4 bases from J; bases unmatched to any gene: 12. The CDR3 spans 17 residues. CDR3 region: CASSVDSRRGQGYGYTF. CDR3 nucleotides: TGTGCCAGCAGCGTTGACTCTCGTAGGGGACAGGGCTATGGCTACACCTTC. The variable domain in full, with the rest retrieved from reference TRBV9 and TRBJ1-2, is DSGVTQTPKHLITATGQRVTLRCSPRSGDLSVYWYQQSLDQGLQFLIQYYNGEERAKGNILERFSAQQFPDLHSELNLSSLELGDSALYFCASSVDSRRGQGYGYTFGSGTRLTVV.

The V call is TRBV29-1, the J call TRBJ1-2; D is unresolved. The CDR3 contains 11 residues. The V end was cut by 4 bases, the J end by 4 bases, with 7 bases between. The V gene's germline CDR1 is SQVTM and CDR2 ANQGSEA. CDR3 loop: CSVAGGYGYTF. The CDR3 coding sequence is TGCAGCGTTGCTGGTGGCTATGGCTACACCTTC.

This clone was detected only once. The genes are TRBV5-4 and TRBJ1-1; D gene ambiguous. This CDR3 contains 15 residues. CDR1 is SGHNT, CDR2 YYREEE, per germline (reference sequence). V was shortened by 4 bases and J by 3 bases, with 16 bases between the two germline ends. CDR3 sequence: CASSRPSGGDTEAFF. DNA of the CDR3: TGTGCCAGCAGCCGCCCCTCGGGCGGGGACACTGAAGCTTTCTTT. Supplemented by reference TRBV5-4 and TRBJ1-1, the full variable domain reads ETGVTQSPTHLIKTRGQQVTLRCSSQSGHNTVSWYQQALGQGPQFIFQYYREEENGRGNFPPRFSGLQFPNYSSELNVNALELDDSALYLCASSRPSGGDTEAFFGQGTRLTVV.

V usage is TRBV5-6 and J usage is TRBJ2-3, with 8 bases matching TRBD1. Germline-derived CDR1 and CDR2 are SGHDT and YYEEEE. The CDR3 runs 11 residues. Trimming at V came to 4 bases and at J to 9 bases, leaving 1 base not matched to a gene. Written as DNA, the CDR3 is TGTGCCAGCAGCCGACAGGGGACGCAGTATTTT. Amino acids: CASSRQGTQYF.

V usage is TRBV7-2 and J usage is TRBJ2-5; D unclear. Germline values: CDR1 SGHTA, CDR2 FQGNSA. The CDR3 has 17 amino acids. Deletions cut 5 bases from V and 3 bases from J, with 22 bases between. CDR3: CASSLFVSRPSKETQYF. The CDR3, as DNA: TGTGCCAGCAGCCTATTTGTTAGCCGGCCGAGTAAAGAGACCCAGTACTTC.

V usage is TRBV5-6 and J usage is TRBJ2-6, with 7 bases matching TRBD1. CDR1 is SGHDT and CDR2 is YYEEEE in the germline V gene. The CDR3 length is 17 residues. Trimming cost V 4 bases and J 0 bases; bases outside gene matches: 7. CDR3: CASSRDRGISGANVLTF. The DNA for the CDR3 is TGTGCCAGCAGCCGGGACAGAGGAATCTCTGGGGCCAACGTCCTGACTTTC. Using reference TRBV5-6 and TRBJ2-6 for the parts outside the CDR3, the full variable domain is DAGVTQSPTHLIKTRGQQVTLRCSPKSGHDTVSWYQQALGQGPQFIFQYYEEEERQRGNFPDRFSGHQFPNYSSELNVNALLLGDSALYLCASSRDRGISGANVLTFGAGSRLTVL.

In its sample, this clone was seen a few times. Here the CDR3 reads CASMGGMQETQYF. CDR3 DNA: TGTGCCAGCATGGGGGGCATGCAAGAGACCCAGTACTTC. The chain couples TRBV27 to TRBJ2-5, with D perhaps matching TRBD1 or TRBD2 (6 bases each). V was cut by 7 bases and J by 2 bases, with 11 bases left in between. CDR1 is MNHEY and CDR2 is SMNVEV in the germline V gene (reference sequence). There are 13 residues in the CDR3.

V gene TRBV5-1 combines with J gene TRBJ1-4; unclear D gene. This CDR3 is built from 16 residues. Deletions cut 1 base from V and 6 bases from J, with 16 bases between. CDR1 is SGHRS and CDR2 is YFSETQ in the germline V gene. CDR3 nucleotides: TGCGCCAGCAGCTTGTTCCTGGCTGGTAGCGATGAAAAACTGTTTTTT. Its translation: CASSLFLAGSDEKLFF.

The chain joins TRBV4-2 to TRBJ1-2; D may be TRBD1 (5 bases). Trimming pared 0 bases from V and 6 bases from J, leaving 17 bases between. Per the germline V gene, CDR1 is LGHNA and CDR2 is YNFKEQ. This CDR3 is built from 16 residues. DNA of the CDR3: TGTGCCAGCAGCCAAGACGCCCAGGGTTTTAAGGATGGCTACACCTTC. Amino acid sequence: CASSQDAQGFKDGYTF.

V gene TRBV29-1 combines with J gene TRBJ1-1; D remains unclear. This CDR3 contains 13 residues. The V gene lost 7 bases and the J gene lost 1 base, with 13 bases spanning the gap. CDR1 and CDR2 (germline): SQVTM, ANQGSEA. The CDR3 DNA reads TGCAGCGCCCGACTGGGCGGGAACACTGAAGCTTTCTTT. Translation gives CSARLGGNTEAFF.

This clone was detected once. Other DNA sequences within the sample encode an identical CDR3. CDR3: CASSLRGANVLTF. CDR3 DNA sequence: TGTGCCAGCAGCCTCCGGGGGGCCAACGTCCTGACTTTC. The V call is TRBV5-4, the J call TRBJ2-6; unclear D gene. Per the germline V gene, CDR1 is SGHNT and CDR2 is YYREEE (reference sequence). With 4 bases removed from V and 4 bases from J, the gap between germline ends came to 6 bases. The CDR3 contains 13 residues.

This clone showed up just a few times. The chain joins TRBV6-5 to TRBJ1-5, with 7 bases matching TRBD1. The germline CDR1 and CDR2 sequences are MNHEY and SVGAGI. The trim removed 2 bases at V and 9 bases at J, leaving 4 bases unmatched. The CDR3 is made up of 13 amino acids. The CDR3 here is CASSYDREGPQHF. As DNA, the CDR3 is TGTGCCAGCAGTTACGACAGGGAAGGGCCCCAGCATTTT.

The chain links TRBV30 to TRBJ1-5; D perhaps matches TRBD1 (5 bases). Germline V gives CDR1 GTSNPN, CDR2 SVGIG (reference sequence). This CDR3 is built from 14 residues. V gave up 2 bases and J gave up 2 bases, with 10 bases separating them. The CDR3: CAWSWGTGNQPQHF. CDR3 nucleotide sequence: TGTGCCTGGAGTTGGGGGACGGGCAATCAGCCCCAGCATTTT.

V is TRBV29-1 and J is TRBJ2-5, with a tentative D call TRBD1 (5 bases). V was trimmed by 8 bases and J by 7 bases, leaving 26 bases between them. This CDR3 is 15 amino acids long. Looked up from germline, CDR1 is SQVTM and CDR2 is ANQGSEA. This CDR3 reads CSLSAGQSSTGTQYF. The CDR3 DNA is TGCAGCTTAAGCGCTGGACAATCTAGTACTGGGACCCAGTACTTC.

V and J are TRBV7-9 and TRBJ2-3; a possible D gene is TRBD2 (5 bases). V lost 5 bases and J 2 bases, leaving 14 bases between the germline ends. The V gene's germline CDR1 is SEHNR and CDR2 FQNEAQ (reference sequence). CDR3 length equals 15 residues. The CDR3 loop is CASSPGILSTDTQYF. As DNA, the CDR3 is TGTGCCAGCAGCCCCGGGATCCTATCCACAGATACGCAGTATTTT.

This clone was seen at least ten times. V is TRBV19 and J is TRBJ1-1; no reliable D call. The V and J ends lost 5 bases and 3 bases respectively, with 7 bases between them. CDR3 size: 12 residues. The germline V gene has CDR1 LNHDA and CDR2 SQIVND (reference sequence). The CDR3, as DNA: TGTGCCAGTAGTGACTGGCACACTGAAGCTTTCTTT. This sequence encodes CASSDWHTEAFF.

V gene TRBV7-2 combines with J gene TRBJ1-5, with D maybe TRBD1 (5 bases). CDR3 length: 15 residues. Germline values: CDR1 SGHTA, CDR2 FQGNSA. Trimming stripped 4 bases from V and 7 bases from J, with 17 bases between. CDR3 protein: CASSSQAGVGQPQHF. CDR3 nucleotides: TGTGCCAGCAGCTCCCAGGCGGGGGTTGGACAGCCCCAGCATTTT.

The chain joins TRBV10-3 to TRBJ1-5; D is possibly TRBD1 (5 bases). V lost 3 bases to trimming and J lost 7 bases, with 13 bases between them. CDR1 ENHRY and CDR2 SYGVKD come from the germline V gene. The CDR3 totals 14 residues. CDR3 in amino acids: CAISEGTPEQPQHF. The CDR3 DNA sequence: TGTGCCATCAGTGAAGGGACTCCCGAACAGCCCCAGCATTTT.

This clone has only a few counts. The V and J genes are TRBV29-1 and TRBJ2-3; tentatively, D is TRBD2 (6 bases). V lost 7 bases and J 5 bases, leaving 16 bases between the germline ends. This CDR3 has 13 residues. Germline V gene lookup returns CDR1 SQVTM and CDR2 ANQGSEA. CDR3 protein: CSGRGREKDTQYF. In DNA form, the CDR3 reads TGCAGCGGGAGGGGCAGGGAGAAAGATACGCAGTATTTT.

The chain uses TRBV30 and TRBJ1-1; D call uncertain. V was trimmed by 3 bases and J by 1 base, leaving 9 bases between them. Germline V CDR1 and CDR2: GTSNPN, SVGIG (reference sequence). This CDR3 is 13 amino acids long. DNA of the CDR3: TGTGCCTGGAGGTGGACGTCGAACACTGAAGCTTTCTTT. This sequence encodes CAWRWTSNTEAFF.

The chain carries TRBV4-2 and TRBJ2-5, with TRBD2 matching 9 bases. There are 15 residues in the CDR3. Germline CDR1 reads LGHNA; CDR2 reads YNFKEQ. Unmatched junction bases numbered 6, after V lost 2 bases and J lost 5 bases. The CDR3 is CASSQLAGAGETQYF. The CDR3 DNA reads TGTGCCAGCAGCCAATTAGCGGGGGCCGGTGAGACCCAGTACTTC.